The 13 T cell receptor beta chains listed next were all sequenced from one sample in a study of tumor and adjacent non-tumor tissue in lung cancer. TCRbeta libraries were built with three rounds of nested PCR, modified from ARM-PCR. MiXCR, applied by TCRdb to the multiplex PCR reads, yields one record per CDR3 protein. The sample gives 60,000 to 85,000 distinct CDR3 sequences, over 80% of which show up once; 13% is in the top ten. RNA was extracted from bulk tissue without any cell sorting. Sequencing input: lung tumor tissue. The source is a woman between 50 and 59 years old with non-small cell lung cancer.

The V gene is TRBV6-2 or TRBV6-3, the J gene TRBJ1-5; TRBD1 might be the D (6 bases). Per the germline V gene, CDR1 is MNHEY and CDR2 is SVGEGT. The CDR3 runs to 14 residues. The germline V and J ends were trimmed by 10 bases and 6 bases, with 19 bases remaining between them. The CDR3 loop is CATISGAISQPQHF. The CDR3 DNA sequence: TGTGCCACCATTTCAGGGGCCATAAGTCAGCCCCAGCATTTT.

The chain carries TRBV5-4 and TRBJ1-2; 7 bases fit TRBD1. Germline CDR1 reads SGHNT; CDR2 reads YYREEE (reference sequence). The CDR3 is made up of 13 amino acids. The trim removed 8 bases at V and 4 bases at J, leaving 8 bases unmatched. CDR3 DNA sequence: TGTGCCAGTATCTTGGACAGGTCCTATGGCTACACCTTC. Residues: CASILDRSYGYTF.

The DNA for the CDR3 is TGTGCCAATAGTGGCGACAGGGGCGGGTACACTGAAGCTTTCTTT. This gives the protein CANSGDRGGYTEAFF. The chain has TRBV6-2 or TRBV6-3 and TRBJ1-1; 8 bases map to TRBD1. Germline CDR1 and CDR2: MNHEY and SVGEGT. V trimming: 10 bases; J trimming: 3 bases; junction bases outside the gene matches: 13. The length of the CDR3 is 15 residues.

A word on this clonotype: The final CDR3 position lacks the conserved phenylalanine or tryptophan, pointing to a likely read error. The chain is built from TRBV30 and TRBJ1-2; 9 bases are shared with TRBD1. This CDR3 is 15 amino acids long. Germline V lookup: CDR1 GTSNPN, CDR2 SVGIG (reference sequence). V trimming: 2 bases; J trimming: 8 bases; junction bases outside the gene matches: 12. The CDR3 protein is CAWSPSGTGMRGYTL. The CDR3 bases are TGTGCCTGGAGTCCTTCTGGGACAGGGATGAGGGGCTACACCTTA.

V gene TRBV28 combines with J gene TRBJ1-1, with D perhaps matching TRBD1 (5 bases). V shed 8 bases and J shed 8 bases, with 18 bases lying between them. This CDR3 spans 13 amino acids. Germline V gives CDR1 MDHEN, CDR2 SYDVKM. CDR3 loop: CASHSTGTGEAFF. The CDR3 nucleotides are TGTGCCAGCCACAGTACCGGGACGGGGGAAGCTTTCTTT.

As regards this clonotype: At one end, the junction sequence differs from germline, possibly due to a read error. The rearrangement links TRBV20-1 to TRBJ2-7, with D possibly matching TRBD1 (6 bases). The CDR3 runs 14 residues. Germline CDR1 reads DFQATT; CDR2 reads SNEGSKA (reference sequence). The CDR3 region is CSARRGRGLYDQYF. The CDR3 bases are TGCAGTGCTAGGAGGGGGAGAGGGCTTTACGATCAGTACTTC.

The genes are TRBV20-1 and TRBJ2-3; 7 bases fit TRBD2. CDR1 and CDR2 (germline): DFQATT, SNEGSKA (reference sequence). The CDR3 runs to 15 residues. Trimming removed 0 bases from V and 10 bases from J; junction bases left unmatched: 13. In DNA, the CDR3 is TGCAGTGCTAGAGATTTCGGGGGGACCTCTGGTTCGCAGTATTTT. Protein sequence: CSARDFGGTSGSQYF.

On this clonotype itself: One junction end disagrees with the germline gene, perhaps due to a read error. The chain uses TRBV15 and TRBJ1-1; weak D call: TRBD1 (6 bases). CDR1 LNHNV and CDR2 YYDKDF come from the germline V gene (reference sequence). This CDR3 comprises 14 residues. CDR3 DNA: TGTGCCACTAGCAGAGACGAGACAAGACAGGCAGCTTTCTTT. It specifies CATSRDETRQAAFF.

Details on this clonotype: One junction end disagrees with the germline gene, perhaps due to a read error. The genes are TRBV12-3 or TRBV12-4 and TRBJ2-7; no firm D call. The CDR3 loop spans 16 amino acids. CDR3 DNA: TGTACCAGCAGTACCCGAGCTAGAGACCTACCCTACGAACAGTACTTC. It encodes CTSSTRARDLPYEQYF.

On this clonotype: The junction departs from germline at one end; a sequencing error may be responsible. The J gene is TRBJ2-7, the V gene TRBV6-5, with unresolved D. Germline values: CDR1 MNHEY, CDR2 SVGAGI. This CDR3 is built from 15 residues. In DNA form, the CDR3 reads TGTGCCAGCACTTACTCGGCGGAAGTTACCTACGAGCAGTACTTC. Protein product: CASTYSAEVTYEQYF.

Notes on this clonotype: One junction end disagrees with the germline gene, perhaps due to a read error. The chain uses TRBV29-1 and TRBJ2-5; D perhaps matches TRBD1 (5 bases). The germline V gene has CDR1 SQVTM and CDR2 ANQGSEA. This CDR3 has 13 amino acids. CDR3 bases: TGCAGCATTGAAGGCGACAGCCAAGGGACCCAGTACTTC. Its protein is CSIEGDSQGTQYF.

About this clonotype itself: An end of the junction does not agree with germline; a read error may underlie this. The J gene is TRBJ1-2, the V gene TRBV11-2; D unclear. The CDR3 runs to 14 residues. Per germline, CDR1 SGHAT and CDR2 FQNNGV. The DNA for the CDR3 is TGTGCCAGCAGCTTAACACCTCCTAACTATGACTACACCTTC. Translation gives CASSLTPPNYDYTF.

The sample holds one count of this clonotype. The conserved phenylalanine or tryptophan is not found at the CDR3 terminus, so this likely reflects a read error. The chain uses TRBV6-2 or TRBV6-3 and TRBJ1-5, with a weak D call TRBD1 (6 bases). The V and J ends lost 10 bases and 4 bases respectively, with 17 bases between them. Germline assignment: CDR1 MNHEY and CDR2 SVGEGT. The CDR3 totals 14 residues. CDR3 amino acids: CATISGAINQPQHL. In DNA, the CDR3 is TGTGCCACCATTTCAGGGGCCATAAATCAGCCCCAGCATCTT.